This T cell receptor (beta chain) stems from a study of shared clonotypes between healthy human individuals. The authors ran unsorted PBMC replicate PCRs on around 320 ng DNA, approximately 31,000 T cell genomes. DNA from unsorted PBMC was sequenced on ten immunoSEQ deep assay plates. Clones were read by immunoSEQ multiplex PCR, and TCRdb kept only the in-frame ones, dropping some. The sample records approximately 500,000 clones, 75% to 80% being singletons. CDR1 SEHNR and CDR2 FQNEAQ come from the germline V gene (reference sequence). The ends were cut back, 1 base at V and 8 bases at J, with 24 bases in the middle. The CDR3 totals 18 residues. On this clone itself: No antigen is known for it.

Study-wide points: Expectations were that clonotype sharing among donors would be affected by sequencing depth.

The sequencing sample was made of PBMCs. The receptor was derived from a middle-aged woman in good health. Some clones in this sample may be carry-over from other donors' samples. The V and J genes are TRBV7-9 and TRBJ2-1; D is uncertain. CDR3 in amino acids: CASSLVSYAQPSWDEQFF. The CDR3 region has the DNA TGTGCCAGCAGCTTAGTTAGTTACGCCCAACCCTCGTGGGATGAGCAGTTCTTC.